A single sample is the source of the 3 T cell receptor beta chains below, sequenced in a study of T cells in Graves' hyperthyroidism and ophthalmopathy (dated by TCRdb to about 2019). Library creation used multiplex PCR. TCRdb records Illumina HiSeq 2000 as the sequencer. The TCR beta CDR3 regions were amplified from RNA transcripts. The TCR CDR3 was subjected to a first round of RT-PCR using the HTBI primer set and the Qiagen OneStep RT-PCR kit. Clones were called with MiXCR by TCRdb after fastp trimmed the public reads at Q25, and only in-frame beta chains were retained. For every CDR3 protein sequence, its rows merge into one entry that carries the most common genes and DNA. The sample table holds about 640,000 distinct CDR3 sequences, of which around 20% were seen once. Roughly 30% of the sample is taken by the ten largest. Sequenced: blood. The receptor source for this set is a man aged 25 to 45 with Graves' ophthalmopathy.

This clonotype was seen only a few times. The chain couples TRBV7-9 to TRBJ1-2; weak D call: TRBD1 (5 bases). The length of the CDR3 is 14 residues. V lost 1 base, J lost 3 bases, and 9 bases lay in between. Germline V gene data show CDR1 as SEHNR and CDR2 as FQNEAQ (reference sequence). CDR3 amino acids: CASSLVGPHYGYTF. In DNA, the CDR3 is TGTGCCAGCAGCTTAGTGGGGCCCCACTATGGCTACACCTTC.

The chain couples TRBV4-1 to TRBJ1-1; D is perhaps TRBD1 (6 bases). CDR1 is MGHRA and CDR2 is YSYEKL in the germline V gene. Deletions cut 7 bases from V and 4 bases from J, with 16 bases between. The CDR3 runs to 14 residues. CDR3 protein: CASTSIRTATEAFF. The CDR3 DNA reads as TGCGCCAGCACATCAATCCGGACAGCCACTGAAGCTTTCTTT.

Remarks on this clonotype: This may arise from a read error, as a much more abundant clone is one base away. The chain recombines TRBV28 with TRBJ2-7; the D gene is possibly TRBD2 (5 bases). Germline V lookup: CDR1 MDHEN, CDR2 SYDVKM. The CDR3 is made up of 13 amino acids. The CDR3 protein is CASSPGLHYGQYF. CDR3 nucleotides: TGTGCCAGCAGCCCTGGACTTCACTACGGGCAGTACTTC.